The next 32 T cell receptor beta chains were all read from a single sample in a study of molecular identifiers for immune sequencing clone quantification. TCRdb re-called the PCR reads with MiXCR, one entry per CDR3 protein. The sample records roughly 71,000 distinct CDR3 sequences, around 20% being singletons. Sequencing was carried out using naive CD8+ T cells from blood, with Jurkat cell RNA spiked in. Stated subset: FACS-sorted CD8+CD4-CCR7+CD45RA+ naive T cells. All receptors come from a human donor in good health. Some libraries in this study had Jurkat cell RNA spiked in.

This clonotype showed up many times. This chain joins TRBV6-6 and TRBJ2-1; D possibly corresponds to TRBD1 (6 bases). The CDR3 extends over 13 amino acids. The V end lost 0 bases, the J end lost 8 bases, and 8 bases lay between the germline ends. Germline CDR1 reads MNHNY; CDR2 reads SVGAGI (reference sequence). CDR3 amino acids: CASSYSSGDEQFF. The CDR3 nucleotides read TGTGCCAGCAGTTACTCGTCAGGGGATGAGCAGTTCTTC.

About this clonotype: This could be a read error, since a much larger clone is one nucleotide away. This sequence joins TRBV4-1 and TRBJ2-1; D call uncertain. Germline V gene lookup returns CDR1 MGHRA and CDR2 YSYEKL. The CDR3 sequence is 13 residues long. Here the CDR3 DNA reads TGCGCCAGCAGCCAAGAACGAGTCAATGAGCAGCTCTTC. Its protein is CASSQERVNEQLF.

This clonotype was counted ten times or more. The chain joins TRBV4-1 to TRBJ2-2; D is undetermined. V was clipped by 2 bases and J by 8 bases, with 9 bases between them. CDR3 length equals 13 residues. Germline CDR1 and CDR2: MGHRA and YSYEKL. The CDR3 bases are TGCGCCAGCAGCCAAATCCCCGGGGGGGAGCTGTTTTTT. It translates to CASSQIPGGELFF.

In this sample, this clonotype turned up many times. This chain links TRBV3-1 with TRBJ2-1, with TRBD2 identical over 10 bases. The CDR3 sequence is 15 residues long. CDR1 and CDR2 (germline): LGHDT, YNNKEL (reference sequence). V shed 5 bases and J 7 bases; nucleotides not matched to a gene: 8. The CDR3 is CASSALAGVGNEQFF. The CDR3 DNA reads TGTGCCAGCAGCGCCCTAGCGGGAGTTGGAAATGAGCAGTTCTTC.

The table lists this clonotype with a few counts. Written as DNA, the CDR3 is TGTGCCAGCAGCTTGGCCGGAATATACGAGCAGTACTTC. Amino acid sequence: CASSLAGIYEQYF. This sequence joins TRBV5-6 and TRBJ2-7; D gene unclear. The CDR3 extends over 13 amino acids. V dropped 0 bases and J dropped 4 bases, with 8 bases sitting between them. Germline assignment: CDR1 SGHDT and CDR2 YYEEEE.

This clonotype was seen repeatedly, ten times or more. This CDR3 reads CASSLMGQGRMSADTQYF. The CDR3 nucleotides read TGTGCCAGCAGCTTAATGGGACAGGGAAGAATGAGCGCAGATACGCAGTATTTT. This rearrangement joins TRBV7-3 to TRBJ2-3; TRBD1 matches 9 bases. The V gene end was trimmed by 1 base and the J gene end by 4 bases; junction bases not matched to a gene: 12. The germline V gene encodes CDR1 SGHTA and CDR2 FQGTGA. The CDR3 is 18 amino acids.

This clonotype has a handful of counts. The V call is TRBV4-1, the J call TRBJ2-1, with 7 bases fitting TRBD2. CDR1 MGHRA and CDR2 YSYEKL come from the germline V gene. With V trimmed by 2 bases and J by 10 bases, 11 bases remained unmatched. This CDR3 spans 15 amino acids. Written as DNA, the CDR3 is TGCGCCAGCAGCCAATTAGGGGCTAGCGGATGGGAGCAGTTCTTC. This translates into CASSQLGASGWEQFF.

This clonotype came up a few times. This chain joins TRBV2 and TRBJ1-2; D unclear. This CDR3 region has 13 residues. The V gene's germline CDR1 is SNHLY and CDR2 FYNNEI. Deletions cut 1 base from V and 8 bases from J, with 11 bases between. The CDR3 sequence: CASSEGAIGGYTF. As DNA, the CDR3 is TGTGCCAGCAGTGAAGGGGCCATAGGGGGCTACACCTTC.

At least ten counts were recorded for this clonotype. The chain carries TRBV12-3 or TRBV12-4 and TRBJ2-5, with 8 bases fitting TRBD1. The CDR3 is 16 residues long. Trimming took 8 bases from V and 5 from J; bases not matched to a gene: 16. The CDR3 coding sequence is TGTGCCAGCCGCGCAAATTGGCAGGGGGCGCATGAGACCCAGTACTTC. Translation gives CASRANWQGAHETQYF.

Details on this clonotype: Just one base apart from a much larger clone, this may be a read error. Written as DNA, the CDR3 is TGTGCCAGCACTCGGGAGATACGAGAGACCCAGTACTTC. Translation gives CASTREIRETQYF. The V call is TRBV6-6, the J call TRBJ2-5, with a tentative D call TRBD2 (6 bases). CDR3 size: 13 residues. The germline gives CDR1 MNHNY, CDR2 SVGAGI (reference sequence). V was trimmed by 7 bases and J by 4 bases, leaving 13 bases between them.

This clonotype has just a few counts. The CDR3 loop is CASSGGLAASEQFF. DNA for the CDR3: TGTGCCAGCAGTGGGGGACTAGCGGCTTCGGAGCAGTTCTTC. This chain connects TRBV7-8 to TRBJ2-1, with 11 bases matching TRBD2. Looked up from germline, CDR1 is SGHVS and CDR2 is FQNEAQ. J was trimmed by 10 bases and V by 6 bases; bases with no gene match: 8. This CDR3 is built from 14 residues. Drawing the rest from reference TRBV7-8 and TRBJ2-1, the complete variable domain is GAGVSQSPRYKVAKRGQDVALRCDPISGHVSLFWYQQALGQGPEFLTYFQNEAQLDKSGLPSDRFFAERPEGSVSTLKIQRTQQEDSAVYLCASSGGLAASEQFFGPGTRLTVL.

This clonotype was observed at least ten times. The chain carries TRBV28 and TRBJ1-5, with unresolved D. Per the germline V gene, CDR1 is MDHEN and CDR2 is SYDVKM. This CDR3 is 15 amino acids long. With 11 bases removed from V and 2 bases from J, the gap between germline ends came to 19 bases. CDR3 DNA sequence: TGTGCCGGATGTAAGAGGGTCCGGGGCAATCAGCCCCAGCATTTT. Protein product: CAGCKRVRGNQPQHF.

The chain joins TRBV6-5 to TRBJ1-1, with D uncertain. In germline, CDR1 is MNHEY, CDR2 SVGAGI. V was clipped by 8 bases and J by 4 bases, with 14 bases between them. The CDR3 is made up of 13 amino acids. The CDR3 DNA is TGTGCCAGCCGCCCGGGGTTAACCACTGAAGCTTTCTTT. Its protein product is CASRPGLTTEAFF.

A few counts support this clonotype. This rearrangement joins TRBV12-3 or TRBV12-4 to TRBJ2-3; TRBD2 aligns across 7 bases. CDR3 size: 15 residues. V shed 5 bases, J shed 2 bases, and the junction held 7 bases outside the gene matches. The CDR3 DNA is TGTGCCAGCAGTGCCAACCGGGACTACACAGATACGCAGTATTTT. Translated: CASSANRDYTDTQYF.

Only a few counts were recorded for this clonotype. The chain carries TRBV7-9 and TRBJ2-1, with a possible D match to TRBD1 (5 bases). The CDR3 has 16 residues. Between the trimmed V and J ends, which lost 2 bases and 3 bases, there was a span of 14 bases. The germline V gene encodes CDR1 SEHNR and CDR2 FQNEAQ (reference sequence). CDR3 nucleotides: TGTGCCAGCAGCTTAAGGGTAAGGGGCCTCTACAATGAGCAGTTCTTC. Residues: CASSLRVRGLYNEQFF. The full variable domain, in which reference TRBV7-9 and TRBJ2-1 provide the parts outside the CDR3, is DTGVSQNPRHKITKRGQNVTFRCDPISEHNRLYWYRQTLGQGPEFLTYFQNEAQLEKSRLLSDRFSAERPKGSFSTLEIQRTEQGDSAMYLCASSLRVRGLYNEQFFGPGTRLTVL.

As concerns this clonotype: This may stem from a read error, because a much larger clone lies one nucleotide away. V gene TRBV20-1 combines with J gene TRBJ2-1; D gene uncertain. The CDR3 loop spans 14 amino acids. The V gene lost 4 bases and the J gene lost 0 bases, with 10 bases spanning the gap. From germline, CDR1 is DFQATT and CDR2 SNEGSKA (reference sequence). CDR3 amino acids: CSATTNASYNEQFF. In nucleotides, the CDR3 is TGCAGTGCTACTACTAACGCCTCCTACAATGAGCAGTTCTTC.

In this sample, this clonotype turned up many times. As DNA, the CDR3 is TGCAGTGCTGGGACCGGGACGGTCGCTAGCACAGATACGCAGTATTTT. Its protein is CSAGTGTVASTDTQYF. J is TRBJ2-3 and V is TRBV20-1; D is perhaps TRBD1 or TRBD2 (5 bases each). The ends were cut back, 5 bases at V and 0 bases at J, with 18 bases in the middle. The CDR3 is made up of 16 amino acids. Germline-derived CDR1 and CDR2 are DFQATT and SNEGSKA (reference sequence).

There are many counts of this clonotype. V and J are TRBV4-1 and TRBJ2-2; D perhaps matches TRBD2 (5 bases). Looked up from germline, CDR1 is MGHRA and CDR2 is YSYEKL. This CDR3 has 16 residues. V gave up 0 bases and J gave up 1 base, with 9 bases separating them. The CDR3 nucleotides read TGCGCCAGCAGCCAAGAAGGTCGGGAGAACACCGGGGAGCTGTTTTTT. Encoded protein: CASSQEGRENTGELFF.

This clonotype came up a few times. The V gene is TRBV27, the J gene TRBJ1-2; D is ambiguous. CDR1 is MNHEY and CDR2 is SMNVEV in the germline V gene (reference sequence). The V and J ends lost 1 base and 2 bases respectively, with 5 bases between them. The CDR3 loop spans 13 amino acids. CDR3 sequence reads: CASSLYPNYGYTF. DNA for the CDR3: TGTGCCAGCAGTTTATATCCGAACTATGGCTACACCTTC.

This clonotype was counted at least ten times. V gene TRBV11-3 combines with J gene TRBJ2-3; tentative D call: TRBD2 (6 bases). The CDR3 is 16 amino acids. Germline CDR1 reads SGHNT; CDR2 reads YENEEA. V gave up 5 bases and J gave up 3 bases, with 18 bases separating them. CDR3 protein: CASSPESEGGTDTQYF. CDR3 bases: TGTGCCAGCAGCCCAGAGTCGGAGGGCGGGACAGATACGCAGTATTTT.

This clonotype occurred many times. CDR3 bases: TGTGCCAGCAGTTACTCAGCCTTCCTTGGGGGTTCCTTATTCGAAGCGCAGTATTTT. It is translated as CASSYSAFLGGSLFEAQYF. The J gene is TRBJ2-3, the V gene TRBV6-6; D is tentatively TRBD1 or TRBD2 (5 bases each). Trimming removed 0 bases at V and 10 bases at J, with 29 bases between. The CDR3 has 19 amino acids. Per the germline V gene, CDR1 is MNHNY and CDR2 is SVGAGI (reference sequence).

V usage is TRBV20-1 and J usage is TRBJ2-1; no clear D gene. The ends were cut back, 3 bases at V and 0 bases at J, with 12 bases in the middle. This CDR3 contains 15 residues. Germline lookup yields CDR1 DFQATT and CDR2 SNEGSKA (reference sequence). Here the CDR3 reads CSASFTHLSYNEQFF. In nucleotides, the CDR3 is TGCAGTGCTAGCTTCACCCATCTCTCCTACAATGAGCAGTTCTTC.

Only one count was recorded for this clonotype. Possible read error: a much larger clone is one base away. This sequence joins TRBV24-1 and TRBJ2-2; tentatively, D is TRBD2 (5 bases). In germline, CDR1 is KGHDR, CDR2 SFDVKD. The CDR3 totals 15 residues. The CDR3 bases are TGTGCCACCGGTCATAGCGCGACGAACATCGGGGAGCTGTTTTTT. Encoded protein: CATGHSATNIGELFF.

At least ten counts were recorded for this clonotype. CDR3 protein: CASSYGKNTEAFF. CDR3 sequence (DNA): TGTGCCAGCAGTTACGGCAAGAACACTGAAGCTTTCTTT. The rearrangement uses TRBV6-6 and TRBJ1-1; D is ambiguous. In germline, CDR1 is MNHNY, CDR2 SVGAGI (reference sequence). V lost 2 bases to trimming and J lost 1 base, with 5 bases between them. This CDR3 is 13 amino acids long.

This clonotype has more than one count but fewer than ten. V is TRBV12-3 or TRBV12-4 and J is TRBJ2-2; D call uncertain. Deletions cut 3 bases from V and 5 bases from J, with 4 bases between. This CDR3 spans 12 amino acids. CDR3 nucleotide sequence: TGTGCCAGCAGTTTTGGAACCGGGGAGCTGTTTTTT. Its translation is CASSFGTGELFF.

As to this clonotype: A read error may be the cause here, since a much bigger clone is one base away. This sequence joins TRBV9 and TRBJ2-3; no definite D call. Germline CDR1 SGDLS, CDR2 YYNGEE. The CDR3 totals 12 residues. The CDR3 here is CACSVVTDTQYF. CDR3 DNA: TGTGCCTGCAGCGTAGTCACAGATACGCAGTATTTT.

This chain links TRBV30 with TRBJ2-7; no clear D gene. This CDR3 contains 15 residues. Germline lookup yields CDR1 GTSNPN and CDR2 SVGIG (reference sequence). Trimming pared 4 bases from V and 4 bases from J, leaving 20 bases between. Here the CDR3 DNA reads TGTGCCTGGACGATGGAAACGCCCTCCGGGTACGAGCAGTACTTC. Its translation: CAWTMETPSGYEQYF.

The rearrangement uses TRBV7-2 and TRBJ2-7; D is uncertain. Between the trimmed V and J ends, which lost 7 bases and 2 bases, there was a span of 6 bases. Per germline, CDR1 SGHTA and CDR2 FQGNSA. The CDR3 consists of 11 residues. DNA of the CDR3: TGTGCCAGCACCGATACCTACGAGCAGTACTTC. Protein sequence: CASTDTYEQYF. Full variable domain (missing parts from reference TRBV7-2 and TRBJ2-7): GAGVSQSPSNKVTEKGKDVELRCDPISGHTALYWYRQSLGQGLEFLIYFQGNSAPDKSGLPSDRFSAERTGGSVSTLTIQRTQQEDSAVYLCASTDTYEQYFGPGTRLTVT.

Worth noting for this clonotype: One end of the junction fails to match germline, which may point to a read error. The chain uses TRBV7-2 and TRBJ2-3; TRBD2 might be the D (5 bases). Germline V lookup: CDR1 SGHTA, CDR2 FQGNSA. The CDR3 loop spans 15 amino acids. CDR3 sequence: CASGLWVRTSDTQYF. Here the CDR3 DNA reads TGTGCCAGCGGCTTGTGGGTCAGGACTTCAGATACGCAGTATTTT.

This clonotype showed up many times. V usage is TRBV7-9 and J usage is TRBJ2-7, with 11 nucleotides matching TRBD2. CDR1 SEHNR and CDR2 FQNEAQ come from the germline V gene (reference sequence). The V gene end was trimmed by 1 base and the J gene end by 5 bases; junction bases not matched to a gene: 1. The CDR3 sequence is 14 residues long. The CDR3 is CASSLVTSGNEQYF. CDR3 DNA: TGTGCCAGCAGCTTAGTGACTAGCGGGAACGAGCAGTACTTC.

The J gene is TRBJ2-2, the V gene TRBV4-2; no reliable D call. The germline V gene has CDR1 LGHNA and CDR2 YNFKEQ. Trimming left V 1 base short and J 5 bases short, with 5 bases between. The CDR3 runs to 13 residues. For the CDR3, the DNA is TGTGCCAGCAGCCAAGGAGAAACCGGGGAGCTGTTTTTT. Its translation: CASSQGETGELFF.

The sample holds a few counts of this clonotype. V and J are TRBV7-6 and TRBJ2-7; D is uncertain. This CDR3 has 12 amino acids. The germline gives CDR1 SGHVS, CDR2 FNYEAQ. V was shortened by 5 bases and J by 3 bases, with 8 bases between the two germline ends. The CDR3 region is CASSPDGYEQYF. In nucleotides, the CDR3 is TGTGCCAGCAGCCCCGACGGCTACGAGCAGTACTTC.